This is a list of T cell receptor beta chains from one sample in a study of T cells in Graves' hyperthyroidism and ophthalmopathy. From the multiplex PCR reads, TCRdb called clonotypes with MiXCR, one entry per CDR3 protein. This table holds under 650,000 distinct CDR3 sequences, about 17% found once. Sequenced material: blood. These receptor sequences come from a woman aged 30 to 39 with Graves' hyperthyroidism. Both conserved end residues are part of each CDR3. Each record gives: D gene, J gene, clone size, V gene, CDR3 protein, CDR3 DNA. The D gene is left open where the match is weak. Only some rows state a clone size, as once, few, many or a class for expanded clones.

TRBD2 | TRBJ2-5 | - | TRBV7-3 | CASSLGPGRAETQYF | TGTGCCAGCAGCTTAGGCCCGGGGAGGGCGGAGACCCAGTACTTC
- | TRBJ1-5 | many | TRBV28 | CASSRFTRRYQPQHF | TGTGCCAGCAGCCGATTTACCAGGAGATATCAGCCCCAGCATTTT
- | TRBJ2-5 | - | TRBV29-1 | CSVGGAETQYF | TGCAGCGTTGGGGGGGCAGAGACCCAGTACTTC
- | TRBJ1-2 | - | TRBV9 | CASSPYSQGYGYTF | TGTGCCAGCAGCCCATATTCGCAGGGCTATGGCTACACCTTC
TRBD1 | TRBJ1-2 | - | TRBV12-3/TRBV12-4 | CASSSSTGNLYGYTF | TGTGCCAGCAGTTCGTCGACAGGGAATCTTTATGGCTACACCTTC
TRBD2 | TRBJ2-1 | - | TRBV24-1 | CATTSSGIHEQFF | TGTGCCACCACGTCTAGCGGGATCCATGAGCAGTTCTTC
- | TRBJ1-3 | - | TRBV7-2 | CASSYRTFSGNTIYF | TGTGCCAGCAGCTACAGGACATTCTCTGGAAACACCATATATTTT
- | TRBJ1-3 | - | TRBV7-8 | CASSPIGPGSGNTIYF | TGTGCCAGCAGCCCTATAGGACCAGGCTCTGGAAACACCATATATTTT
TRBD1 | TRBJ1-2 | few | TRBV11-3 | CASSPGQGRNRYGYTF | TGTGCCAGCAGCCCGGGACAGGGCAGAAATCGGTATGGCTACACCTTC
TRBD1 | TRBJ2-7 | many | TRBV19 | CASSISRDSYEQYF | TGTGCCAGTAGTATATCCCGGGACAGTTACGAGCAGTACTTC